This TCR beta chain was retrieved from a study of Graves' ophthalmopathy and Graves' hyperthyroidism. General study points: Ophthalmopathy could be told apart from stable hyperthyroidism by a 13-signature model (around 90% sensitivity, over 65% specificity). Blood samples also showed most expanded thyroid clonotypes exceeding 0.001 frequency.

An approximately 10 ml volume of fresh peripheral blood provided the PBMCs. Many counts were recorded for this clonotype. What it binds is unknown. Looked up from germline, CDR1 is SGHAT and CDR2 is FQNNGV. Trimming removed 5 bases from V and 1 base from J, with 8 bases in between. CDR3 length: 13 residues. The sequenced template was RNA, covering the TCR beta CDR3 region. A first-round RT-PCR used HTBI primers, followed by a second-round multiplex PCR. TCRdb reprocessed the multiplex PCR reads via MiXCR and lists one record per CDR3 protein. The table includes hundreds of thousands of distinct CDR3 sequences, 35% to 45% detected once.

The rearrangement joins TRBV11-2 to TRBJ2-5, with D unresolved. Sequenced input: peripheral blood. The sequence was collected from an adult man with Graves' ophthalmopathy. The chain's CDR3 is CASSPSFQETQYF. CDR3 in DNA: TGTGCCAGCAGCCCCAGTTTCCAAGAGACCCAGTACTTC.